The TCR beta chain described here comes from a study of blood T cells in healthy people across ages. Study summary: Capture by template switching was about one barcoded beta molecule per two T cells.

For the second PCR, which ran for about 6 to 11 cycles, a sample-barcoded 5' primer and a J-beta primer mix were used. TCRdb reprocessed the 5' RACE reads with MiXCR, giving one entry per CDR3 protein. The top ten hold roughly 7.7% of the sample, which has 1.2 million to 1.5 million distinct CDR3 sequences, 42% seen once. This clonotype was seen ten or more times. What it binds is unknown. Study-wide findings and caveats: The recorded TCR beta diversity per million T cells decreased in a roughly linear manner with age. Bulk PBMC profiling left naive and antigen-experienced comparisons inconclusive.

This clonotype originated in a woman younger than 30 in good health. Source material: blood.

The CDR3 spells CASTRGIYPTDTQYF. The CDR3 region has the DNA TGTGCCAGCACCCGGGGGATTTACCCCACAGATACGCAGTATTTT. The chain uses TRBV12-3 or TRBV12-4 and TRBJ2-3; D perhaps matches TRBD2 (6 bases). Trimming removed 7 bases from V and 2 bases from J, with 16 bases in between. This CDR3 has 15 residues.